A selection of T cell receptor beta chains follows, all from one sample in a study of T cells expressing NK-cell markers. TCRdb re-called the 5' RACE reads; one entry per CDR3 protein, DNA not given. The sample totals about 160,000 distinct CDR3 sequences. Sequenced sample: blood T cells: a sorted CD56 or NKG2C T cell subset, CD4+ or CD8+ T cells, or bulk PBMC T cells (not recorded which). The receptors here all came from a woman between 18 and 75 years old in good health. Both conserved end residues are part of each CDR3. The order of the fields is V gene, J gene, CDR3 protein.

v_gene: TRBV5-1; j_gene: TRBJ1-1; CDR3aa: CASSLVSGSNTEAFF
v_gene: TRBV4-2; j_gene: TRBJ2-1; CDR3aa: CASRPTGRVSGSYNEQFF
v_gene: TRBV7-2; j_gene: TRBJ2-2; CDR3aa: CASSLGSGAGELFF
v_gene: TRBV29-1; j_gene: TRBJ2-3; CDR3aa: CSVVGLAGTLGTDTQYF
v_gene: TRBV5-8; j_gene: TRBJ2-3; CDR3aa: CASSLGTLADTQYF
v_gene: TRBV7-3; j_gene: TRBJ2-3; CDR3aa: CASSLIAGSLRGSTDTQYF
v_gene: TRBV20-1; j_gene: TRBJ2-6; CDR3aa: CSARGGTSSGANVLTF
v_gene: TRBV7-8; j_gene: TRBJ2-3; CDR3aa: CASSLVRTSGGTDTQYF
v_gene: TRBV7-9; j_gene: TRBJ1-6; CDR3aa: CASRPDRATPLHF
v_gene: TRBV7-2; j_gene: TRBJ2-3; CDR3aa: CASSPLTTTDTQYF